This passage covers 26 T cell receptor beta chains from one sample sequenced in a study of T-cell memory formation after mild COVID-19. MiXCR was run by TCRdb on the 5' RACE reads, yielding one entry per CDR3 protein. The sample holds 150,000 to 200,000 distinct CDR3 sequences; less than 20% are singletons and the top ten take 3% to 4%. The sample consisted of PBMCs or a T cell subset sorted from them (not recorded which). These receptor sequences come from a man aged 18 to 35 who had mild COVID-19 (a few samples of this study predate the infection). Cell type and time point are not known.

This clonotype was observed a handful of times. This sequence joins TRBV7-2 and TRBJ2-7; D is undetermined. Germline CDR1 and CDR2: SGHTA and FQGNSA. V dropped 7 bases and J dropped 1 base, with 23 bases sitting between them. The CDR3 sequence is 17 residues long. CDR3 coding DNA: TGTGCCAGCAACCACTTCCGCTGTCAAGTCCAGTCCTACGAGCAGTACTTC. Amino acids: CASNHFRCQVQSYEQYF.

J is TRBJ2-4 and V is TRBV29-1; the D gene is possibly TRBD1 (6 bases). The germline CDR1 and CDR2 sequences are SQVTM and ANQGSEA. The CDR3 covers 13 residues. V was trimmed by 1 base and J by 3 bases, leaving 7 bases between them. The CDR3 is CSVEVGGKNIQYF. CDR3 bases: TGCAGCGTTGAAGTAGGGGGCAAAAACATTCAGTACTTC.

This chain joins TRBV18 and TRBJ2-3; no firm D call. The germline V and J ends were trimmed by 3 bases and 4 bases, with 14 bases remaining between them. This CDR3 has 15 residues. Germline V lookup: CDR1 KGHSH, CDR2 LQKENI. CDR3 in DNA: TGTGCCAGCTCACCCTCCCTATCGGGCGCAGATACGCAGTATTTT. This codes for CASSPSLSGADTQYF.

This clonotype was picked up a small number of times. V is TRBV5-5 and J is TRBJ1-5; no clear D. The CDR3 runs 15 residues. With 3 bases removed from V and 4 bases from J, the gap between germline ends came to 14 bases. Germline loops: CDR1 SGHKS, CDR2 YYEKEE (reference sequence). CDR3 protein: CASSWGAVWNQPQHF. CDR3 DNA sequence: TGTGCCAGCAGCTGGGGTGCGGTCTGGAATCAGCCCCAGCATTTT.

This clonotype has just a few counts. The chain combines TRBV7-9 with TRBJ1-3; 7 nucleotides align to TRBD1. V shed 4 bases and J 8 bases; nucleotides not matched to a gene: 8. The CDR3 has 14 amino acids. The germline CDR1 and CDR2 sequences are SEHNR and FQNEAQ (reference sequence). Here the CDR3 DNA reads TGTGCCAGCAGCTCTCTCGACAGGGTCGACACCATATATTTT. It specifies CASSSLDRVDTIYF.

The chain is built from TRBV5-1 and TRBJ1-6, with 9 bases lining up with TRBD1. With V trimmed by 3 bases and J by 7 bases, 5 bases remained unmatched. CDR1 is SGHRS and CDR2 is YFSETQ in the germline V gene. This CDR3 comprises 15 residues. As DNA, the CDR3 is TGCGCCAGCAGCTACCGGGACAGGGACAATTCACCCCTCCACTTT. Translation: CASSYRDRDNSPLHF.

Here the CDR3 reads CASSQGRQEGSGNTIYF. CDR3 nucleotides: TGCGCCAGCAGCCAAGGGAGGCAGGAGGGCTCTGGAAACACCATATATTTT. The chain recombines TRBV4-1 with TRBJ1-3; D gene ambiguous. Trimming left V 1 base short and J 0 bases short, with 13 bases between. The CDR3 extends over 17 amino acids. The germline V gene encodes CDR1 MGHRA and CDR2 YSYEKL.

The CDR3 bases are TGTGCCAGCAGTTCTCAGCGGGGTAGCGAGCAGTTCTTC. Translation gives CASSSQRGSEQFF. The chain has TRBV12-3 or TRBV12-4 and TRBJ2-1; 7 bases fit TRBD2. The junction had 7 bases not matched to a gene; V was cut back by 4 bases and J by 10 bases. The CDR3 spans 13 residues.

The chain is built from TRBV20-1 and TRBJ2-4; the match to TRBD2 covers 7 bases. CDR3 length: 13 amino acids. Germline V gene lookup returns CDR1 DFQATT and CDR2 SNEGSKA (reference sequence). With 3 bases clipped from V and 8 bases from J, the junction kept 7 bases outside the gene matches. CDR3 protein: CSASSGGEDIQYF. CDR3 nucleotide sequence: TGCAGTGCTAGTTCGGGGGGAGAAGACATTCAGTACTTC.

This clonotype was seen repeatedly, ten times or more. The chain links TRBV4-1 to TRBJ1-1; a possible D gene is TRBD1 (6 bases). Trimming shortened V by 4 bases and J by 0 bases, and 9 bases separated the two germline ends. CDR3 length: 14 residues. CDR1 and CDR2 (germline): MGHRA, YSYEKL. CDR3 DNA: TGCGCCAGCAGCCTCCAGGGGTTGAACACTGAAGCTTTCTTT. Its translation is CASSLQGLNTEAFF.

This clonotype was detected a few times. The rearrangement joins TRBV5-5 to TRBJ2-5; TRBD1 is a possible D gene (5 bases). The V end lost 1 base, the J end lost 5 bases, and 15 bases lay between the germline ends. Germline V lookup: CDR1 SGHKS, CDR2 YYEKEE (reference sequence). CDR3 length: 15 amino acids. CDR3 in DNA: TGTGCCAGCAGCTTGATGACAGCAGGTCTGGAGACCCAGTACTTC. Its translation: CASSLMTAGLETQYF.

This clonotype was counted a few times. V usage is TRBV2 and J usage is TRBJ1-2; D is possibly TRBD1 (5 bases). The CDR3 extends over 19 amino acids. V was pared by 2 bases and J by 3 bases, with 25 bases between. Germline CDR1 is SNHLY and CDR2 is FYNNEI. CDR3 coding DNA: TGTGCCAGCAGTGAACCCGTGCAGGGTCGTCGTTTATCTGACTATGGCTACACCTTC. This codes for CASSEPVQGRRLSDYGYTF. Together with reference TRBV2 and TRBJ1-2, the CDR3 gives the full variable domain: EPEVTQTPSHQVTQMGQEVILRCVPISNHLYFYWYRQILGQKVEFLVSFYNNEISEKSEIFDDQFSVERPDGSNFTLKIRSTKLEDSAMYFCASSEPVQGRRLSDYGYTFGSGTRLTVV.

The gene calls are TRBV4-3 and TRBJ2-1, with 11 nucleotides matching TRBD2. The CDR3 is 16 residues long. Germline CDR1 and CDR2: LGHNA and YSLEER. The V and J ends lost 3 bases and 15 bases, in that order; junction bases with no gene match: 16. The CDR3 loop is CASSQPGLAVPSRTFF. In DNA, the CDR3 is TGCGCCAGCAGCCAGCCGGGACTAGCGGTTCCATCGCGGACGTTCTTC.

Many counts were recorded for this clonotype. At one end, the junction sequence differs from germline, possibly due to a read error. This chain joins TRBV7-2 and TRBJ2-7; D unresolved. Germline-derived CDR1 and CDR2 are SGHTA and FQGNSA. The length of the CDR3 is 12 residues. CDR3 sequence reads: CASSSISSEQYF. As DNA, the CDR3 is TGTGCCAGCAGCTCGATATCCTCCGAGCAGTACTTC.

This clonotype has only a few counts. The chain links TRBV12-2 to TRBJ2-7; the table's D call TRBD2 went unverified against the DNA. TRBV12-2 is deemed a pseudogene. This CDR3 has 10 amino acids. In DNA, the CDR3 is TGTGCAAGTAAGCGGAGCGAGCAGTACGTC. This gives the protein CASKRSEQYV.

This clonotype has only a few counts. The chain employs TRBV19 and TRBJ2-7; 9 nucleotides line up with TRBD1. Germline V gene lookup returns CDR1 LNHDA and CDR2 SQIVND (reference sequence). With 11 bases clipped from V and 0 bases from J, the junction kept 8 bases outside the gene matches. CDR3 length: 14 amino acids. The CDR3 here is CAHVDRGFSYEQYV. In nucleotides, the CDR3 is TGTGCCCACGTGGACAGGGGATTCTCCTACGAGCAGTACGTC.

This clonotype was seen more than once but under ten times. The J gene is TRBJ1-5, the V gene TRBV12-3 or TRBV12-4; 9 bases fit TRBD1. CDR3 length equals 15 residues. Germline trimming cut 6 bases from V and 0 bases from J; bases unmatched to any gene: 3. In DNA, the CDR3 is TGTGCCAGCAGCCCACAGGGGGCTAGCAATCAGCCCCAGCATTTT. As protein: CASSPQGASNQPQHF.

The V and J genes are TRBV7-2 and TRBJ2-1; tentatively, D is TRBD2 (5 bases). The germline gives CDR1 SGHTA, CDR2 FQGNSA. V was shortened by 4 bases and J by 4 bases, with 8 bases between the two germline ends. This CDR3 contains 13 residues. The chain's CDR3 is CASSSPGYNEQFF. The CDR3 bases are TGTGCCAGCAGCTCCCCGGGGTACAATGAGCAGTTCTTC.

This clonotype was counted many times. The chain recombines TRBV5-1 with TRBJ2-5, with 9 nucleotides matching TRBD2. CDR3 length: 14 residues. With V trimmed by 4 bases and J by 2 bases, 3 bases remained unmatched. Germline V gene lookup returns CDR1 SGHRS and CDR2 YFSETQ. The CDR3 DNA reads as TGCGCCAGCAGCGCGGGACTAGCTCAAGAGACCCAGTACTTC. Protein sequence: CASSAGLAQETQYF.

This chain uses TRBV7-9 with TRBJ2-4; TRBD1 is a possible D gene (6 bases). The V gene lost 5 bases and the J gene lost 1 base, with 27 bases spanning the gap. This CDR3 contains 20 residues. Germline CDR1 reads SEHNR; CDR2 reads FQNEAQ (reference sequence). The CDR3 nucleotides read TGTGCCAGCAGCGAAGGGTGGACTCCCAGGGGATTCGGGGCCAAAAACATTCAGTACTTC. Its protein product is CASSEGWTPRGFGAKNIQYF.

This clonotype was detected a few times. The V and J genes are TRBV7-2 and TRBJ2-3; the match to TRBD1 covers 11 bases. The CDR3 has 17 residues. CDR1 and CDR2 (germline): SGHTA, FQGNSA. V was clipped by 5 bases and J by 1 base; unmatched bases: 8. The CDR3 nucleotides read TGTGCCAGCAGCCTCGGGACAGGGGGTAGCGGCACAGATACGCAGTATTTT. It specifies CASSLGTGGSGTDTQYF.

This clonotype was counted a few times. The rearrangement uses TRBV7-2 and TRBJ1-3; tentatively, D is TRBD1 (5 bases). With 2 bases removed from V and 8 bases from J, the gap between germline ends came to 10 bases. Germline CDR1 SGHTA, CDR2 FQGNSA. The CDR3 covers 13 residues. The CDR3 DNA sequence: TGTGCCAGCAGCTTAAATGCGGGGGACACCATATATTTT. This encodes CASSLNAGDTIYF.

There are a few counts of this clonotype. The rearrangement uses TRBV12-3 or TRBV12-4 and TRBJ2-5; TRBD2 matches at 9 bases. CDR3 length equals 14 residues. The junction had 4 bases not matched to a gene; V was cut back by 7 bases and J by 1 base. The CDR3 DNA sequence: TGTGCCAGCACGTGGCGGGGGGGCCAAGAGACCCAGTACTTC. Translation: CASTWRGGQETQYF.

The chain is built from TRBV7-2 and TRBJ1-4; TRBD1 might be the D (6 bases). Germline assignment: CDR1 SGHTA and CDR2 FQGNSA. The CDR3 extends over 14 amino acids. V lost 5 bases and J lost 4, with 11 bases in between. This chain's CDR3 is CASSPDRFNEKLFF. DNA for the CDR3: TGTGCCAGCAGCCCCGACAGGTTTAATGAAAAACTGTTTTTT.

This clonotype has a count of ten or more. This sequence joins TRBV4-3 and TRBJ2-5, with 10 bases matching TRBD1. CDR3 length equals 15 residues. Trimming at V came to 4 bases and at J to 2 bases, leaving 4 bases not matched to a gene. Germline V gene data show CDR1 as LGHNA and CDR2 as YSLEER. The CDR3 is CASSLGTGEQETQYF. CDR3 bases: TGCGCCAGCAGCCTGGGGACAGGGGAACAAGAGACCCAGTACTTC.

This clonotype was detected many times. The chain links TRBV7-9 to TRBJ2-3, with D hard to call. Looked up from germline, CDR1 is SEHNR and CDR2 is FQNEAQ (reference sequence). With 1 base removed from V and 2 bases from J, the gap between germline ends came to 7 bases. The CDR3 covers 14 residues. The CDR3 nucleotides are TGTGCCAGCAGCTTAGATTTCACCACAGATACGCAGTATTTT. This sequence encodes CASSLDFTTDTQYF.